Listed here are 14 T cell receptor beta chains from one sample, sequenced in a study of OX40 agonist ivuxolimab in advanced cancers. Assay used: immunoSEQ multiplex PCR; TCRdb lists only in-frame clones, some missing. The sample includes fewer than 85,000 clones, more than 85% of them seen just once. Sequences were derived from CD4+ or CD8+ T cells sorted from blood, sampled in a trial of the OX40 agonist ivuxolimab. These receptors were collected from an adult with an advanced solid tumor such as melanoma, head and neck, liver or kidney cancer.

The chain couples TRBV7-3 to TRBJ2-3; 11 bases agree with TRBD2. V lost 5 bases, J lost 6 bases, and 13 bases stayed unmatched. In germline, CDR1 is SGHTA, CDR2 FQGTGA. The CDR3 consists of 17 residues. Here the CDR3 reads CASSRGPGTSGPDTQYF. DNA of the CDR3: TGTGCCAGCAGCAGGGGCCCCGGGACTAGCGGCCCGGATACGCAGTATTTT.

CDR3 bases: TGTGCCAGCAGTGCGGGACTAGCGGGGGCAGAGACCCAGTACTTC. It encodes CASSAGLAGAETQYF. J is TRBJ2-5 and V is TRBV2, with 14 bases that match TRBD2. The germline CDR1 and CDR2 sequences are SNHLY and FYNNEI. Trimming took 4 bases from V and 4 from J; bases not matched to a gene: 2. This CDR3 has 15 residues. Full variable domain (missing parts from reference TRBV2 and TRBJ2-5): EPEVTQTPSHQVTQMGQEVILRCVPISNHLYFYWYRQILGQKVEFLVSFYNNEISEKSEIFDDQFSVERPDGSNFTLKIRSTKLEDSAMYFCASSAGLAGAETQYFGPGTRLLVL.

The chain recombines TRBV7-9 with TRBJ1-2, with a tentative D call TRBD1 (6 bases). The V gene's germline CDR1 is SEHNR and CDR2 FQNEAQ (reference sequence). Trimming cost V 5 bases and J 2 bases, with 18 bases left between them. This CDR3 is built from 16 residues. In DNA form, the CDR3 reads TGTGCCAGCAGCCCCTTCGACAGGTCCCCCAACTATGGCTACACCTTC. Translation gives CASSPFDRSPNYGYTF.

CDR3 residues: CASAGTPSYEQYF. CDR3 in DNA: TGTGCCAGCGCCGGGACACCTTCCTACGAGCAGTACTTC. The J gene is TRBJ2-7, the V gene TRBV19; D possibly corresponds to TRBD1 (6 bases). V was cut by 9 bases and J by 1 base, with 13 bases left in between. The CDR3 is 13 amino acids. Germline V gene lookup returns CDR1 LNHDA and CDR2 SQIVND (reference sequence).

The chain joins TRBV5-1 to TRBJ2-1; D is uncertain. In germline, CDR1 is SGHRS, CDR2 YFSETQ. The V gene lost 5 bases and the J gene lost 4 bases, with 4 bases spanning the gap. This CDR3 has 11 amino acids. The CDR3 DNA reads TGCGCCAGCAGAGGGTACAATGAGCAGTTCTTC. It encodes CASRGYNEQFF.

Only one count was recorded for this clone. The chain uses TRBV28 and TRBJ2-1; 8 nucleotides align to TRBD1. The V and J ends lost 6 bases and 3 bases, in that order; junction bases with no gene match: 13. This CDR3 contains 17 residues. Per the germline V gene, CDR1 is MDHEN and CDR2 is SYDVKM. The CDR3 nucleotides are TGTGCCAGCAGCAAAACCACCGGGACAGGATTCTACAATGAGCAGTTCTTC. Amino acids: CASSKTTGTGFYNEQFF.

The gene calls are TRBV6-1 and TRBJ2-7; D possibly corresponds to TRBD2 (6 bases). This CDR3 contains 13 residues. The V gene lost 10 bases and the J gene lost 3 bases, with 16 bases spanning the gap. The germline CDR1 and CDR2 sequences are MNHNS and SASEGT. The CDR3 here is CATVRDGGYEQYF. In nucleotides, the CDR3 is TGTGCCACCGTCCGGGACGGGGGCTACGAGCAGTACTTC.

The CDR3 nucleotides read TGCGCCAGCAGCCGCCCGTCAGATACGCAGTATTTT. Amino acid sequence: CASSRPSDTQYF. The chain links TRBV4-1 to TRBJ2-3; D is undetermined. Germline CDR1 MGHRA, CDR2 YSYEKL. Trimming cost V 4 bases and J 4 bases, with 6 bases left between them. The CDR3 is 12 residues long.

The chain links TRBV5-1 to TRBJ1-1; a possible D gene is TRBD1 (5 bases). V dropped 4 bases and J dropped 5 bases, with 21 bases sitting between them. Per germline, CDR1 SGHRS and CDR2 YFSETQ. The CDR3 has 16 residues. Written as DNA, the CDR3 is TGCGCCAGCAGCCTGCAATATATTAGGGACGGGACTGAAGCTTTCTTT. Encoded protein: CASSLQYIRDGTEAFF.

The chain uses TRBV5-4 and TRBJ2-1, with 7 bases that match TRBD1. The CDR3 is 13 amino acids. Germline V CDR1 and CDR2: SGHNT, YYREEE (reference sequence). With 6 bases clipped from V and 3 bases from J, the junction kept 3 bases outside the gene matches. Here the CDR3 reads CASIHRGYNEQFF. The DNA for the CDR3 is TGTGCCAGCATCCACAGGGGCTACAATGAGCAGTTCTTC.

The V call is TRBV19, the J call TRBJ1-5; D might be TRBD1 (5 bases). This CDR3 contains 16 residues. Germline V gives CDR1 LNHDA, CDR2 SQIVND (reference sequence). Trimming took 7 bases from V and 4 from J, leaving 20 bases between them. In nucleotides, the CDR3 is TGTGCCAGTATGGGGCGGGGGAGCCACGGGAATCAGCCCCAGCATTTT. Translating gives CASMGRGSHGNQPQHF.

The rearrangement links TRBV11-2 to TRBJ2-7, with 8 bases lining up with TRBD2. Germline V gene data show CDR1 as SGHAT and CDR2 as FQNNGV. V lost 8 bases, J lost 0 bases, and 6 bases stayed unmatched. The CDR3 runs 14 residues. The CDR3 is CASRGGRTSYEQYF. DNA for the CDR3: TGTGCCAGCCGGGGGGGCAGGACCTCCTACGAGCAGTACTTC.

The chain combines TRBV30 with TRBJ1-6, with D possibly TRBD1 on 5 matching bases. Deletions cut 4 bases from V and 3 bases from J, with 10 bases between. CDR3 length: 14 residues. The germline gives CDR1 GTSNPN, CDR2 SVGIG (reference sequence). This CDR3 reads CAWKGLIYNSPLHF. The DNA for the CDR3 is TGTGCCTGGAAGGGGTTGATCTATAATTCACCCCTCCACTTT.

The CDR3 DNA is TGTGCCAGCAGTGAAGCCCCCACAGGGGGATATGGCTACACCTTC. Translating gives CASSEAPTGGYGYTF. The chain recombines TRBV6-1 with TRBJ1-2, with 8 bases aligning to TRBD1. J gave up 5 bases and V 0 bases, and 5 bases lay outside the gene matches. Germline values: CDR1 MNHNS, CDR2 SASEGT. The length of the CDR3 is 15 residues.